A selection of T cell receptor beta chains follows, all from one sample in a study of cytomegalovirus exposure and HLA in healthy donors. This table comes from immunoSEQ multiplex PCR, and its TCRdb copy is limited to in-frame clones, with some not included. Among roughly 170,000 clones listed, 84% were seen once. The sequencing input was PBMCs. Receptor source: a girl aged 10 to 17 in good health and CMV-seropositive. CDR3s include the opening cysteine and the closing phenylalanine or tryptophan.

v_gene,j_gene,CDR3aa
TRBV6-5,TRBJ2-7,CASSYHTGFEQYF
TRBV9,TRBJ2-4,CASSVGGDQNIQYF
TRBV10-2,TRBJ2-7,CASSVSGGAHEQYF
TRBV5-1,TRBJ2-4,CASSPGTANHIAKNIQYF
TRBV27,TRBJ1-2,CASSSSRGGYTF
TRBV23-1,TRBJ2-2,CASSHQGYYTGELFF
TRBV7-9,TRBJ1-1,CASSRTDTEAFF
TRBV5-4,TRBJ1-1,CASSPAPRLMNTEAFF
TRBV9,TRBJ1-2,CASSRPGTGMDYGYTF
TRBV6-5,TRBJ1-1,CASSSTGVNTEAFF
TRBV19,TRBJ1-3,CASSPRVDTIYF
TRBV5-1,TRBJ2-3,CASSYRLALRTDTQYF